A single T cell receptor (beta chain) is shown here with its context. The antigen is not known. The record originates from a study of shared clonotypes between healthy human individuals. Points from the study as a whole: Several donors had around 5% of their naive CD4 clonotypes in common.

Germline CDR1 reads MGHRA; CDR2 reads YSYEKL. The CDR3 is 22 residues long. V lost 0 bases, J lost 0 bases, and 27 bases lay in between. Per the original data handling: ImmunoSEQ output lacked quality scores and full-length reads, limiting matched filtering. Sequencing was performed with immunoSEQ multiplex PCR; in TCRdb, only in-frame clones are kept and a portion is missing. V and J calls and clone size are given by that table; D and trimming were obtained from the DNA. The data contain approximately 330,000 clones, roughly 70% of them singletons. The sequence derives from a man in his thirties or forties in good health. Sequences were obtained from memory CD4+ T cells sorted from blood. Subset of the sample: CD45RA-negative fraction. V gene TRBV4-1 combines with J gene TRBJ1-3; possible D gene TRBD1, 5 bases. The CDR3 sequence: CASSQDRRGWEGGAISGNTIYF. The CDR3 region has the DNA TGCGCCAGCAGCCAAGATAGGAGGGGCTGGGAGGGAGGCGCGATCTCTGGAAACACCATATATTTT.